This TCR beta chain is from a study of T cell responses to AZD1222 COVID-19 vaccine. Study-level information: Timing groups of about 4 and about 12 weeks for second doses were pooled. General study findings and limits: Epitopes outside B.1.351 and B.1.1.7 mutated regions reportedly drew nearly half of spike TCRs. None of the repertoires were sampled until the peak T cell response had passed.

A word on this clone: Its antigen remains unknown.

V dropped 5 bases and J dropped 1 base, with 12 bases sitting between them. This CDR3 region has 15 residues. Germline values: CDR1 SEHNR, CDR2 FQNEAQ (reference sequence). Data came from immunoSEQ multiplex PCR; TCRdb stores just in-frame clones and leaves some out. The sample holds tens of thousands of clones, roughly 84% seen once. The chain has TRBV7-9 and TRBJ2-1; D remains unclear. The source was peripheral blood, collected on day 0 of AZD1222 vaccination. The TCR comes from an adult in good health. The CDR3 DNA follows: TGTGCCAGCAGCCCCGAATGGGAATCCTACAATGAGCAGTTCTTC. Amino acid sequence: CASSPEWESYNEQFF. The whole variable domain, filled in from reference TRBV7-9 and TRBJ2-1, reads DTGVSQNPRHKITKRGQNVTFRCDPISEHNRLYWYRQTLGQGPEFLTYFQNEAQLEKSRLLSDRFSAERPKGSFSTLEIQRTEQGDSAMYLCASSPEWESYNEQFFGPGTRLTVL.